This is a list of T cell receptor beta chains from one sample in a study of T cell changes during pregnancy in multiple sclerosis. Libraries were prepared by immunoSEQ multiplex PCR; TCRdb keeps only in-frame clonotypes and omits some of them. The table has fewer than 55,000 clones, around 92% seen once. Sequencing was performed on peripheral blood. The receptors come from a female donor with multiple sclerosis, enrolled in a pregnancy study. The CDR3 runs from the conserved cysteine through the conserved F or W. A D gene is named only where the DNA matches it firmly. The listing skips clone size in some rows; elsewhere it reads once, few, many or a size class.

cdr3_aa: CASTMGGTKSYEQYF; cdr3_nt: TGTGCCAGCACCATGGGGGGGACCAAGTCCTACGAGCAGTACTTC; d_call: TRBD2; j_call: TRBJ2-7; v_call: TRBV6-6; clone_size: .
cdr3_aa: CASSVTGRAPNTQYF; cdr3_nt: TGTGCCAGCAGCGTAACCGGGAGGGCCCCAAATACGCAGTATTTT; d_call: TRBD2; j_call: TRBJ2-3; v_call: TRBV9; clone_size: .
cdr3_aa: CAIRGGTEQETQYF; cdr3_nt: TGTGCCATCCGGGGCGGGACGGAACAAGAGACCCAGTACTTC; d_call: .; j_call: TRBJ2-5; v_call: TRBV10-3; clone_size: .
cdr3_aa: CASSLGYPPAKNIQYF; cdr3_nt: TGCGCCAGCAGCTTGGGTTACCCGCCAGCCAAAAACATTCAGTACTTC; d_call: .; j_call: TRBJ2-4; v_call: TRBV5-1; clone_size: once
cdr3_aa: CASSWLGSSYNEQFF; cdr3_nt: TGTGCCAGCAGTTGGCTCGGGAGCTCCTACAATGAGCAGTTCTTC; d_call: .; j_call: TRBJ2-1; v_call: TRBV6-5; clone_size: .
cdr3_aa: CASSLRPLDRGYNEQFF; cdr3_nt: TGTGCCAGCAGCTTAAGGCCTTTGGACAGGGGCTACAATGAGCAGTTCTTC; d_call: TRBD1; j_call: TRBJ2-1; v_call: TRBV7-9; clone_size: .
cdr3_aa: CAEGQGVEQFF; cdr3_nt: TGTGCCGAGGGGCAGGGGGTTGAGCAGTTCTTC; d_call: TRBD1; j_call: TRBJ2-1; v_call: TRBV7-9; clone_size: .
cdr3_aa: CASSFQASGLAVDNEQFF; cdr3_nt: TGTGCCAGCAGCTTTCAAGCCTCAGGACTAGCGGTAGACAATGAGCAGTTCTTC; d_call: TRBD2; j_call: TRBJ2-1; v_call: TRBV7-9; clone_size: .
cdr3_aa: CASSHLFRRVPQPQHF; cdr3_nt: TGTGCCAGCAGCCACTTATTTCGCAGGGTCCCTCAGCCCCAGCATTTT; d_call: .; j_call: TRBJ1-5; v_call: TRBV5-8; clone_size: once
cdr3_aa: CASSLAGDGYTF; cdr3_nt: TGCGCCAGCAGCTTGGCCGGGGATGGCTACACCTTC; d_call: .; j_call: TRBJ1-2; v_call: TRBV5-1; clone_size: few
cdr3_aa: CASSEYSGMADTQYF; cdr3_nt: TGTGCCAGCAGTGAATACTCCGGGATGGCAGATACGCAGTATTTT; d_call: .; j_call: TRBJ2-3; v_call: TRBV6-4; clone_size: .
cdr3_aa: CASSEMNEPRAFF; cdr3_nt: TGTGCCAGCAGTGAGATGAACGAGCCAAGAGCTTTCTTT; d_call: .; j_call: TRBJ1-1; v_call: TRBV25-1; clone_size: once
cdr3_aa: CATRGITNTGELFF; cdr3_nt: TGTGCCACCAGGGGGATAACGAACACCGGGGAGCTGTTTTTT; d_call: TRBD1; j_call: TRBJ2-2; v_call: TRBV19; clone_size: .
cdr3_aa: CASSPGLVNYEQYF; cdr3_nt: TGTGCCAGCTCACCTGGACTAGTCAACTACGAGCAGTACTTC; d_call: TRBD2; j_call: TRBJ2-7; v_call: TRBV18; clone_size: .
cdr3_aa: CASSFSGKVTDTQYF; cdr3_nt: TGTGCCAGCAGCTTTAGCGGGAAGGTGACAGATACGCAGTATTTT; d_call: TRBD2; j_call: TRBJ2-3; v_call: TRBV7-2; clone_size: .
cdr3_aa: CASSADRVKNEQYF; cdr3_nt: TGTGCCAGCAGTGCAGACAGGGTAAAAAACGAGCAGTACTTC; d_call: TRBD1; j_call: TRBJ2-7; v_call: TRBV6-6; clone_size: .
cdr3_aa: CASSPDREETQYF; cdr3_nt: TGTGCCAGCTCACCAGACAGGGAGGAGACCCAGTACTTC; d_call: TRBD1; j_call: TRBJ2-5; v_call: TRBV18; clone_size: .
cdr3_aa: CASSLVAGVIYEQYF; cdr3_nt: TGTGCCAGCAGCTTAGTAGCGGGAGTTATCTACGAGCAGTACTTC; d_call: TRBD2; j_call: TRBJ2-7; v_call: TRBV11-2; clone_size: .
cdr3_aa: CASSFFERGQGEQFF; cdr3_nt: TGTGCCAGCAGCTTTTTCGAGCGGGGACAGGGTGAGCAGTTCTTC; d_call: TRBD1; j_call: TRBJ2-1; v_call: TRBV7-9; clone_size: .
cdr3_aa: CASSVGPTITYEQYF; cdr3_nt: TGTGCCAGCAGCGTAGGGCCTACTATAACCTACGAGCAGTACTTC; d_call: .; j_call: TRBJ2-7; v_call: TRBV9; clone_size: .
cdr3_aa: CASNVRGGYTF; cdr3_nt: TGTGCCAGCAACGTGCGGGGGGGCTACACCTTC; d_call: .; j_call: TRBJ1-2; v_call: TRBV2; clone_size: .
cdr3_aa: CASSIGHGIEQYF; cdr3_nt: TGTGCCAGTAGTATCGGTCATGGTATCGAGCAGTACTTC; d_call: .; j_call: TRBJ2-7; v_call: TRBV19; clone_size: .
cdr3_aa: CASSQIIGQPQHF; cdr3_nt: TGCGCCAGCAGCCAAATTATCGGTCAGCCCCAGCATTTT; d_call: .; j_call: TRBJ1-5; v_call: TRBV4-3; clone_size: medium-sized
cdr3_aa: CASSSIGLQNIQYF; cdr3_nt: TGTGCCAGCAGTTCGATTGGGCTCCAAAACATTCAGTACTTC; d_call: .; j_call: TRBJ2-4; v_call: TRBV28; clone_size: .
cdr3_aa: CASSVDRADTQYF; cdr3_nt: TGCGCCAGCAGCGTTGACAGGGCAGATACGCAGTATTTT; d_call: TRBD1; j_call: TRBJ2-3; v_call: TRBV5-1; clone_size: .
cdr3_aa: CASGLRGLTQPQHF; cdr3_nt: TGTGCTAGTGGTTTGCGGGGGCTTACTCAGCCCCAGCATTTT; d_call: .; j_call: TRBJ1-5; v_call: TRBV12-5; clone_size: .
cdr3_aa: CAWTGYTGELFF; cdr3_nt: TGTGCCTGGACCGGGTACACCGGGGAGCTGTTTTTT; d_call: .; j_call: TRBJ2-2; v_call: TRBV30; clone_size: .
cdr3_aa: CASSSPSGRWADTQYF; cdr3_nt: TGTGCCAGCAGCTCCCCTAGCGGGAGGTGGGCAGATACGCAGTATTTT; d_call: TRBD2; j_call: TRBJ2-3; v_call: TRBV7-2; clone_size: .
cdr3_aa: CASSIDKVPRRGYTF; cdr3_nt: TGTGCCAGTAGTATAGATAAGGTCCCCCGACGGGGCTACACCTTC; d_call: .; j_call: TRBJ1-2; v_call: TRBV19; clone_size: .
cdr3_aa: CASSSDPEEAKNIQYF; cdr3_nt: TGTGCCAGCAGCTCCGACCCTGAAGAGGCCAAAAACATTCAGTACTTC; d_call: .; j_call: TRBJ2-4; v_call: TRBV7-2; clone_size: .
cdr3_aa: CASSQVTGINTGNTIYF; cdr3_nt: TGCGCCAGCAGCCAAGTTACGGGGATTAACACTGGAAACACCATATATTTT; d_call: .; j_call: TRBJ1-3; v_call: TRBV4-1; clone_size: few
cdr3_aa: CASSPAGNGGDGEKLFF; cdr3_nt: TGTGCCAGCAGCCCCGCCGGGAACGGAGGGGATGGAGAAAAACTGTTTTTT; d_call: .; j_call: TRBJ1-4; v_call: TRBV13; clone_size: .
cdr3_aa: CASSVDSIYTGELFF; cdr3_nt: TGTGCCAGCAGCGTAGATAGCATATACACCGGGGAGCTGTTTTTT; d_call: .; j_call: TRBJ2-2; v_call: TRBV9; clone_size: .